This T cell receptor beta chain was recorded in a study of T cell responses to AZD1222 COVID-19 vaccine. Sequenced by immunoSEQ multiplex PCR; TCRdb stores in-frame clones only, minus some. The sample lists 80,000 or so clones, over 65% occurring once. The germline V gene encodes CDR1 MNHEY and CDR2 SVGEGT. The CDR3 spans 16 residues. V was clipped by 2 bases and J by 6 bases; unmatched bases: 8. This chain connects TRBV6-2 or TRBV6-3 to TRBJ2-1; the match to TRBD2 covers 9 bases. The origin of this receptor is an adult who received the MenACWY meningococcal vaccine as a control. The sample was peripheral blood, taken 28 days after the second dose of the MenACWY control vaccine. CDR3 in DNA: TGTGCCAGCAGTTACGGTCCCAGCGGGGGGACCAATGAGCAGTTCTTC. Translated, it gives CASSYGPSGGTNEQFF.